The 21 T cell receptor beta chains given below trace back to one sample, sequenced in a study of cytomegalovirus exposure and HLA in healthy donors listed by TCRdb under 2017. The method behind the library was the immunoSEQ multiplex PCR assay. For the multiplex PCR, a mixture combining 60 forward primers for TCR Vbeta segments and 13 reverse primers for TCR Jbeta segments was used. TCRdb's version of the immuneACCESS table is confined to in-frame rearrangements and falls short of the full clone set. An unresolved V gene accounts for under half of the shortfall where checked; the remainder is of unknown origin. The sample contains 100,000 to 120,000 clones, roughly 80% of them found a single time. The top ten hold about 6.9% of the sample. The sample consisted of PBMCs. The receptors were gathered from a man aged 25 to 40 in good health and CMV-seropositive.

The J gene is TRBJ2-5, the V gene TRBV5-1; perhaps TRBD1 as D (7 bases). The germline V gene has CDR1 SGHRS and CDR2 YFSETQ. Trimming pared 0 bases from V and 2 bases from J, leaving 17 bases between. The CDR3 has 17 amino acids. Here the CDR3 DNA reads TGCGCCAGCAGCTTGGCGGTCGGGCAGGGGGGACAAGAGACCCAGTACTTC. Its protein is CASSLAVGQGGQETQYF.

The chain recombines TRBV6-5 with TRBJ1-2; D is perhaps TRBD1 (5 bases). The V gene's germline CDR1 is MNHEY and CDR2 SVGAGI. The length of the CDR3 is 12 residues. Trimming took off 7 bases at V and 6 bases at J, with 12 bases between the two ends. Written as DNA, the CDR3 is TGTGCCAGCATGGGTCGGGGGGATGGCTACACCTTC. Amino acids: CASMGRGDGYTF.

The chain employs TRBV4-2 and TRBJ2-2, with 12 bases lining up with TRBD1. The CDR3 extends over 17 amino acids. V dropped 0 bases and J dropped 4; count of bases not matched to a gene: 3. In germline, CDR1 is LGHNA, CDR2 YNFKEQ. This CDR3 reads CASSQEGTGGPTGELFF. In DNA form, the CDR3 reads TGTGCCAGCAGCCAAGAGGGGACAGGGGGCCCCACCGGGGAGCTGTTTTTT.

The chain recombines TRBV6-5 with TRBJ2-7; 7 bases line up with TRBD1. V shed 6 bases and J 0 bases; nucleotides not matched to a gene: 5. The length of the CDR3 is 14 residues. Germline CDR1 is MNHEY and CDR2 is SVGAGI. The CDR3 DNA sequence: TGTGCCAGCAGCACCGGGACAGCCTCCTACGAGCAGTACTTC. Amino acids: CASSTGTASYEQYF.

This sequence joins TRBV21-1 and TRBJ1-1; whether TRBD1, the table's D call, matches the DNA was not checked. TRBV21-1 is termed a pseudogene. The CDR3 is made up of 17 amino acids. In DNA form, the CDR3 reads TGTGCCAGCAGCAAAGCCCCGGGACAGGGGATGGACACTGAAGCTTTCTTT. Its translation: CASSKAPGQGMDTEAFF.

This sequence joins TRBV7-9 and TRBJ1-2, with 8 bases matching TRBD1. Germline-derived CDR1 and CDR2 are SEHNR and FQNEAQ (reference sequence). The CDR3 is 17 amino acids. The trim removed 1 base at V and 2 bases at J, leaving 9 bases unmatched. The CDR3 nucleotides read TGTGCCAGCAGCTTAGAGTCGTGGACAGGGCTAAACTATGGCTACACCTTC. Protein product: CASSLESWTGLNYGYTF.

V usage is TRBV12-5 and J usage is TRBJ1-3; 9 nucleotides align to TRBD1. The J segment lost 0 bases and the V segment lost 2 bases, leaving 2 bases of the junction unmatched. CDR3 length equals 16 residues. CDR1 LGHNT and CDR2 FRNRAP come from the germline V gene. CDR3 sequence reads: CASGLRTGVSGNTIYF. The CDR3 bases are TGTGCTAGTGGTTTGAGGACAGGGGTCTCTGGAAACACCATATATTTT.

This clone has just one count. The chain couples TRBV30 to TRBJ1-2; possible D gene TRBD1, 5 bases. Germline V gene data show CDR1 as GTSNPN and CDR2 as SVGIG (reference sequence). This CDR3 is built from 12 residues. V gave up 0 bases and J gave up 4 bases, with 6 bases separating them. CDR3 sequence: CAWSVGAYGYTF. The CDR3 DNA follows: TGTGCCTGGAGTGTTGGGGCCTATGGCTACACCTTC.

This sequence joins TRBV6-1 and TRBJ2-7, with 10 bases fitting TRBD2. Germline CDR1 MNHNS, CDR2 SASEGT. Trimming cost V 1 base and J 0 bases; bases outside gene matches: 6. The CDR3 spans 17 residues. CDR3 DNA sequence: TGTGCCAGCAGTGAAGACCTATTAGCGGGGGGCTCCTACGAGCAGTACTTC. It codes for CASSEDLLAGGSYEQYF.

This clone was seen a few times. The V and J genes are TRBV4-2 and TRBJ2-7; maybe TRBD1 (5 bases). Germline V lookup: CDR1 LGHNA, CDR2 YNFKEQ. The CDR3 is made up of 13 amino acids. V was pared by 6 bases and J by 6 bases, with 15 bases between. CDR3 region: CASRQQGFGEQYF. CDR3 nucleotide sequence: TGTGCCAGCAGGCAGCAGGGTTTTGGCGAGCAGTACTTC.

Details on this clone: Other nucleotide sequences from this sample produce the same CDR3. This chain connects TRBV6-1 to TRBJ1-1, with D possibly matching TRBD1 (5 bases). Germline V gene sequence: CDR1 MNHNS, CDR2 SASEGT. This CDR3 has 14 residues. V lost 5 bases and J lost 1, with 11 bases in between. The CDR3 coding sequence is TGTGCCAGCAGTCTGACAGTCACGAACACTGAAGCTTTCTTT. Protein: CASSLTVTNTEAFF.

The rearrangement links TRBV27 to TRBJ1-2; possibly TRBD1 for D (6 bases). The germline CDR1 and CDR2 sequences are MNHEY and SMNVEV (reference sequence). The CDR3 runs to 15 residues. V gave up 2 bases and J gave up 4 bases, with 14 bases separating them. CDR3 protein: CASSLRLQGFYGYTF. DNA for the CDR3: TGTGCCAGCAGTTTACGCCTACAGGGCTTCTATGGCTACACCTTC.

Notes on this clone: The same CDR3 arises from other DNA sequences in this sample as well. The chain is built from TRBV11-2 and TRBJ1-6, with a tentative D call TRBD1 (5 bases). The V gene lost 5 bases and the J gene lost 4 bases, with 9 bases spanning the gap. This CDR3 is 14 amino acids long. CDR1 and CDR2 from the germline V gene are SGHAT and FQNNGV. In DNA, the CDR3 is TGTGCCAGCAGCCTTCAGGGTTATAATTCACCCCTCCACTTT. Translating it yields CASSLQGYNSPLHF. The complete variable domain, with remaining parts taken from reference TRBV11-2 and TRBJ1-6, reads EAGVAQSPRYKIIEKRQSVAFWCNPISGHATLYWYQQILGQGPKLLIQFQNNGVVDDSQLPKDRFSAERLKGVDSTLKIQPAKLEDSAVYLCASSLQGYNSPLHFGNGTRLTVT.

In this sample, this clone is medium-sized (0.01 to 0.1%). The genes are TRBV19 and TRBJ1-5, with 8 bases fitting TRBD1. The V gene end was trimmed by 5 bases and the J gene end by 6 bases; junction bases not matched to a gene: 9. The CDR3 runs to 15 residues. Per the germline V gene, CDR1 is LNHDA and CDR2 is SQIVND (reference sequence). The CDR3 region has the DNA TGTGCCAGTAGTGCCTCCGACAGGGGAGGTCAGCCCCAGCATTTT. It codes for CASSASDRGGQPQHF.

The rearrangement uses TRBV30 and TRBJ2-5; 14 nucleotides match TRBD2. The CDR3 totals 21 residues. CDR1 and CDR2 (germline): GTSNPN, SVGIG (reference sequence). V shed 5 bases, J shed 3 bases, and the junction held 23 bases outside the gene matches. This CDR3 reads CAWPKEGFRTSGGPSEETQYF. The CDR3, as DNA: TGTGCCTGGCCGAAGGAAGGTTTTAGGACTAGCGGGGGGCCTTCAGAAGAGACCCAGTACTTC.

The chain combines TRBV5-4 with TRBJ2-7; 9 bases match TRBD1. Germline CDR1 is SGHNT and CDR2 is YYREEE (reference sequence). J gave up 5 bases and V 5 bases, and 8 bases lay outside the gene matches. The CDR3 consists of 14 residues. The CDR3 DNA is TGTGCCAGCAGAATTCGGGACAGGGAGCACGAGCAGTACTTC. It translates to CASRIRDREHEQYF.

This clone is medium-sized. The chain couples TRBV4-2 to TRBJ2-1, with 11 bases matching TRBD2. J lost 3 bases, V lost 0 bases, and 1 base had no gene match. Germline V lookup: CDR1 LGHNA, CDR2 YNFKEQ. The CDR3 has 16 amino acids. The CDR3 reads CASSQDGTSGYNEQFF. CDR3 DNA: TGTGCCAGCAGCCAAGATGGGACTAGCGGCTACAATGAGCAGTTCTTC.

The rearrangement links TRBV5-3 to TRBJ1-5; the D gene is possibly TRBD1 (5 bases). TRBV5-3 is labeled an ORF, and its function is uncertain. Trimming removed 1 base from V and 6 bases from J, with 8 bases in between. The CDR3 loop spans 13 amino acids. In DNA, the CDR3 is TGTGCCAGAAGCTTGAGGAGGGGTCAGCCCCAGCATTTT. This sequence encodes CARSLRRGQPQHF.

A single count supports this clone. The chain is built from TRBV4-2 and TRBJ2-7; unclear D gene. Germline V gives CDR1 LGHNA, CDR2 YNFKEQ. The CDR3 contains 14 residues. The ends were cut back, 0 bases at V and 3 bases at J, with 9 bases in the middle. CDR3 loop: CASSQDERSYEQYF. In DNA, the CDR3 is TGTGCCAGCAGCCAAGATGAACGGAGCTACGAGCAGTACTTC.

The chain uses TRBV5-1 and TRBJ2-1, with D possibly TRBD2 on 5 matching bases. This CDR3 is built from 13 residues. V was clipped by 0 bases and J by 4 bases, with 5 bases between them. Germline V gives CDR1 SGHRS, CDR2 YFSETQ. CDR3 DNA: TGCGCCAGCAGCTTGGGGACTTACAATGAGCAGTTCTTC. This sequence encodes CASSLGTYNEQFF.

The chain joins TRBV4-2 to TRBJ2-5; a possible D gene is TRBD2 (7 bases). CDR3 length: 16 residues. Trimming cost V 0 bases and J 6 bases, with 17 bases left between them. Per the germline V gene, CDR1 is LGHNA and CDR2 is YNFKEQ. CDR3 sequence (DNA): TGTGCCAGCAGCCAAGAAGGGGGGGCGGGAGAGAAGACCCAGTACTTC. Translated, it gives CASSQEGGAGEKTQYF.